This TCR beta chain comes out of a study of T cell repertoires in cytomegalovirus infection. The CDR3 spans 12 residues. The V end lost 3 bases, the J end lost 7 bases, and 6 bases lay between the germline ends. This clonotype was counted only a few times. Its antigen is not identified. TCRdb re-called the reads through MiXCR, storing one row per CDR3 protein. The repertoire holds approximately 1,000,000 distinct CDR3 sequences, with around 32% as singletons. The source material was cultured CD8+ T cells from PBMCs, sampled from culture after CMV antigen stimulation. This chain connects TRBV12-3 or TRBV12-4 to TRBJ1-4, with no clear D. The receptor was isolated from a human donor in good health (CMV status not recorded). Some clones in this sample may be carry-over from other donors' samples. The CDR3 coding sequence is TGTGCCAGCAGTTTTTTTCGTGAAAAACTGTTTTTT. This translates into CASSFFREKLFF.